The clone carrying this T cell receptor beta chain was recorded at least ten times. The time point was: newly diagnosed GD, antithyroid drugs for less than 3 months. Isolated PBMC RNA provided the starting material for the TCR library. The data stem from a study of regulatory T cells in long-lasting Graves disease. Arm-PCR of CDR3 regions and iRepertoire HTBI primers were used to build TCR beta libraries. TCRdb processed the multiplex PCR reads anew with MiXCR; each CDR3 protein has one entry. The sample includes approximately 350,000 distinct CDR3 sequences, around 15% of them seen just once. These records were also assigned to another study, of T cells in Graves' hyperthyroidism and ophthalmopathy. That study reports: Blood samples included most of the expanded thyroid clonotypes exceeding 0.001. From stable hyperthyroidism, ophthalmopathy was separated by a 13 V-J model. Before onset, ophthalmopathy was predicted by the model a median roughly 6.8 months earlier.

This specimen consisted of peripheral blood mononuclear cells (PBMCs), obtained at new diagnosis, from a patient treated with antithyroid drugs. The origin of this receptor is a man aged 40-55 years with Graves disease.

DNA of the CDR3: TGCAGTGCTAGCGTCTACCAAGAGACCCAGTACTTC. Its translation is CSASVYQETQYF. The V gene is TRBV20-1, the J gene TRBJ2-5; D remains ambiguous. The V gene's germline CDR1 is DFQATT and CDR2 SNEGSKA (reference sequence). V was trimmed by 3 bases and J by 0 bases, leaving 5 bases between them. The CDR3 extends over 12 amino acids.